This T cell receptor beta chain was retrieved from a study of cytomegalovirus exposure and HLA in healthy donors. Regarding the study as a whole: Per published reports, the classifier diagnosed cytomegalovirus status with high specificity and sensitivity. The listing of approximately 160 TCR beta chains classed them as cytomegalovirus-associated.

Some clones are missing from TCRdb's copy, which holds only in-frame ones; the method was immunoSEQ multiplex PCR. The sample has 150,000 to 200,000 clones, 65% to 90% seen once. Points on this clone: Its antigen is still unknown.

The V gene lost 1 base and the J gene lost 5 bases, with 18 bases spanning the gap. CDR1 is GTSNPN, CDR2 SVGIG, per germline (reference sequence). The CDR3 covers 16 residues. Sequences were obtained from PBMCs. This TCR came from a woman younger than 35 in good health and CMV-seronegative. The chain is built from TRBV30 and TRBJ1-5; no reliable D call. The CDR3 region has the DNA TGTGCCTGGAGTGGGGGAGCTTCACTTCTAGATCAGCCCCAGCATTTT. Protein product: CAWSGGASLLDQPQHF.